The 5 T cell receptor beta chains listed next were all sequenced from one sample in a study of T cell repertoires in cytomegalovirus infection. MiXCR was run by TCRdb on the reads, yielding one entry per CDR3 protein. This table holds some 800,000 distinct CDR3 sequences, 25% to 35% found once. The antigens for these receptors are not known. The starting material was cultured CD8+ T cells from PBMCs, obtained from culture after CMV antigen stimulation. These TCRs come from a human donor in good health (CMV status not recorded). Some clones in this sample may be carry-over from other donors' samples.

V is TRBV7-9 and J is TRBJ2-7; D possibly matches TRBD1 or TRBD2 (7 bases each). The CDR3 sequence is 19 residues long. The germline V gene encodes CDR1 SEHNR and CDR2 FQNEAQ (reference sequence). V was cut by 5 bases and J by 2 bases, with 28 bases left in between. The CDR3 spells CASSTHDLDREGLTYEQYF. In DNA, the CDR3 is TGTGCCAGCAGCACCCACGACCTTGACAGGGAGGGATTGACCTACGAGCAGTACTTC.

DNA of the CDR3: TGTGCCAGCACCAACGGACCCCAGTCCTATAATTCACCCCTCCACTTT. Protein sequence: CASTNGPQSYNSPLHF. The rearrangement links TRBV6-5 to TRBJ1-6; D gene ambiguous. Germline V gives CDR1 MNHEY, CDR2 SVGAGI. Trimming removed 7 bases from V and 1 base from J, with 14 bases in between. The CDR3 runs 16 residues.

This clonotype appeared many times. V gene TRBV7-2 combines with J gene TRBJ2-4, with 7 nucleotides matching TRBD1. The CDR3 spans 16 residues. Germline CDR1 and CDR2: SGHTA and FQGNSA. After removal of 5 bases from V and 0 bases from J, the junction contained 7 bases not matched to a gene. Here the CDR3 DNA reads TGTGCCAGCAGCCCACGGGACAGCATAGCCAAAAACATTCAGTACTTC. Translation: CASSPRDSIAKNIQYF.

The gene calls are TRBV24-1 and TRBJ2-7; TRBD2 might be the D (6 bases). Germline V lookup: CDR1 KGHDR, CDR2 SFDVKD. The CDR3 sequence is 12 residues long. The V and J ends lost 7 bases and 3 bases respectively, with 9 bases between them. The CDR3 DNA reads TGTGCCACCAGCCCGGGGGTCTACGAGCAGTACTTC. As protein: CATSPGVYEQYF.

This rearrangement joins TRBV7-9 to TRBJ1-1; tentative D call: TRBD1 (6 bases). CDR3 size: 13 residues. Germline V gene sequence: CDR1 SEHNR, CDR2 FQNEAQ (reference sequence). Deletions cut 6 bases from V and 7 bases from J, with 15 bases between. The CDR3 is CASRLGGAVEAFF. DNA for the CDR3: TGTGCCAGCAGGTTGGGGGGGGCGGTTGAAGCTTTCTTT.